This TCR beta chain is drawn from a study of regulatory T cells in long-lasting Graves disease. Study results and limitations: The study examined only peripheral blood, not thyroid tissue. Persistent disease preferred TRBV28, TRBJ1-2 and TRBJ2-5. Public clonotype sharing was higher in persistent than newly diagnosed patients.

Documented time point: persistent/refractory GD, antithyroid drugs over 5 years with positive TRAb. From RNA extracted from PBMCs, the TCR library was made. This CDR3 is 12 amino acids long. Germline V gene lookup returns CDR1 LGHDT and CDR2 YNNKEL (reference sequence). Trimming removed 8 bases at V and 7 bases at J, with 12 bases between. Building the TCR beta libraries relied on iRepertoire HTBI primers, and CDR3 regions underwent Arm-PCR. TCRdb analysed the multiplex PCR reads with MiXCR anew, one entry per CDR3 protein. The repertoire holds some 300,000 distinct CDR3 sequences, roughly a fifth seen once, with around three fifths in the top ten. In regard to this clonotype: Its antigen is as yet unknown.

The chain couples TRBV3-1 to TRBJ2-1, with D perhaps TRBD1 or TRBD2 (5 bases each). Specimen: peripheral blood mononuclear cells (PBMCs), collected when the disease was refractory, from a patient treated with antithyroid drugs. The receptor was derived from a female donor with Graves disease. CDR3 amino acids: CASGRGANEQFF. CDR3 sequence (DNA): TGTGCCAGCGGCCGAGGGGCGAATGAGCAGTTCTTC.